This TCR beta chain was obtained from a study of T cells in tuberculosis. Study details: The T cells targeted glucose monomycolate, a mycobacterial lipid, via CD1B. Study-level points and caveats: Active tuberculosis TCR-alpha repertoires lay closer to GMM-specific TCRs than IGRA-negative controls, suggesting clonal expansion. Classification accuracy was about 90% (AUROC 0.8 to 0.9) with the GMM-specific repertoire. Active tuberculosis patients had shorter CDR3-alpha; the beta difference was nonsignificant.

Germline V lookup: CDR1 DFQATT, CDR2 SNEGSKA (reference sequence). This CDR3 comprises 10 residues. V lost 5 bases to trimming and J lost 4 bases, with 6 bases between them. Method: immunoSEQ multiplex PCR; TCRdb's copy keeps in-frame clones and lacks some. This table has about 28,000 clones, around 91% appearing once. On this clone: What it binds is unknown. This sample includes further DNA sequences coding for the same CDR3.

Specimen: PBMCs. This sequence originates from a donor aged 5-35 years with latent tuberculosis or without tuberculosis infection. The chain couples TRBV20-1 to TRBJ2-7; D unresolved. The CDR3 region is CSAGQYEQYF. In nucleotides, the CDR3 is TGCAGTGCTGGCCAGTACGAGCAGTACTTC.